Listed below are T cell receptor beta chains from one sample, sequenced in a study of blood T cell repertoires in COVID-19. Data came from immunoSEQ multiplex PCR; TCRdb stores just in-frame clones and leaves some out. The sample has approximately 50,000 clones; about 92% are singletons. The sequencing sample was made of peripheral blood. These receptors were obtained from a man aged 50-60 years with active COVID-19. The conserved cysteine and the conserved F or W are not part of the CDR3 here.

V | CDR3
TRBV27 | ASSLGLAGEQY
TRBV9 | ASSVVEGYEQY
TRBV5-1 | ASSPQAGGANVLT
TRBV28 | ASRRGRAYEQY
TRBV2 | ASSVAGGVETQY
TRBV6-6 | ASSLGQLLRNTEAF
TRBV5-5 | ASSLLNRDYYEQY
TRBV4-2 | ASSPGTSLSVADTQY
TRBV9 | ASSVGQGNEKLF
TRBV9 | ASSVGNSGLEAEQY
TRBV5-1 | ASSLANSGGGSPLH
TRBV6-2/TRBV6-3 | ASSLGGWNQPQH
TRBV6-5 | ASSRSYSNQPQH
TRBV6-5 | ASGDIVIHQY
TRBV2 | ASRSRGRLTGANVLT
TRBV11-2 | ASSLRLATYEQY
TRBV25-1 | ASSEARTGNEQY
TRBV28 | ASSTRDWSSGNTIY
TRBV19 | ASSISDRGGETQY
TRBV2 | ASGRQGMESSPLH